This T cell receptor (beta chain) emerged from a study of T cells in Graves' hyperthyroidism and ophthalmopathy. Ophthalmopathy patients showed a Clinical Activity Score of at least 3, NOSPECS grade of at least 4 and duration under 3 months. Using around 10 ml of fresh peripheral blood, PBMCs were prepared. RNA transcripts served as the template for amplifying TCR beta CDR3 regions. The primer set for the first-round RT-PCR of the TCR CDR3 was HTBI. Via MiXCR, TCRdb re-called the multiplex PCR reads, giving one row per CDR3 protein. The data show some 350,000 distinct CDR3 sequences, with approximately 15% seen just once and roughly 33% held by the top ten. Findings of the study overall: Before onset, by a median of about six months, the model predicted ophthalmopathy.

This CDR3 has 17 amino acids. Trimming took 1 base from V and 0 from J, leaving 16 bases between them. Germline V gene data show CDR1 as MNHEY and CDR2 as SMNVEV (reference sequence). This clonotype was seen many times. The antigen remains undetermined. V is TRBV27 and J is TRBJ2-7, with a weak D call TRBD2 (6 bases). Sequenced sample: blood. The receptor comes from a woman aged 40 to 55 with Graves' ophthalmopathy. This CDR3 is CASSLLGAGRSSYEQYF. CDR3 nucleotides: TGTGCCAGCAGTTTATTAGGAGCGGGCCGTAGCTCCTACGAGCAGTACTTC.